Presented here are 28 T cell receptor beta chains from one specimen sequenced in a study of blood T cells in healthy people across ages. Sample-barcoded 5' priming and a J-beta primer mix drove a second PCR of roughly 6 to 12 cycles. MiXCR, applied by TCRdb to the 5' RACE reads, yields one record per CDR3 protein. The sample consists of around 400,000 distinct CDR3 sequences, approximately 47% of them appearing once. The sequencing input was blood. The receptors come from a man aged 55-75 years in good health.

This sequence joins TRBV7-9 and TRBJ2-7; D is unresolved. V was shortened by 2 bases and J by 1 base, with 6 bases between the two germline ends. The germline gives CDR1 SEHNR, CDR2 FQNEAQ (reference sequence). The CDR3 sequence is 13 residues long. CDR3 residues: CASSLWVSYEQYF. The CDR3 DNA reads as TGTGCCAGCAGCTTATGGGTATCCTACGAGCAGTACTTC.

The genes are TRBV15 and TRBJ1-5; perhaps TRBD1 as D (6 bases). V gave up 5 bases and J gave up 9 bases, with 17 bases separating them. Looked up from germline, CDR1 is LNHNV and CDR2 is YYDKDF (reference sequence). The CDR3 extends over 14 amino acids. The CDR3 sequence: CATSRRQDPRPQHF. The CDR3 DNA follows: TGTGCCACCAGCCGCCGACAGGACCCACGGCCCCAGCATTTT.

The chain couples TRBV15 to TRBJ2-7, with no clear D. The V end was cut by 0 bases, the J end by 7 bases, with 16 bases between. The CDR3 covers 15 residues. CDR1 LNHNV and CDR2 YYDKDF come from the germline V gene (reference sequence). CDR3 loop: CATSRDPDGYNEQYF. In nucleotides, the CDR3 is TGTGCCACCAGCAGAGACCCCGATGGATACAATGAGCAGTACTTC.

This chain uses TRBV20-1 with TRBJ1-6; D is unclear. CDR1 and CDR2 from the germline V gene are DFQATT and SNEGSKA (reference sequence). V gave up 3 bases and J gave up 7 bases, with 10 bases separating them. The CDR3 sequence is 13 residues long. CDR3 in amino acids: CSASAGINSPLHF. DNA for the CDR3: TGCAGTGCTAGCGCAGGCATCAATTCACCCCTCCACTTT.

This clonotype was counted at least ten times. This chain joins TRBV4-2 and TRBJ1-1; D is unclear. The CDR3 extends over 15 amino acids. The germline gives CDR1 LGHNA, CDR2 YNFKEQ. The germline V and J ends were trimmed by 1 base and 0 bases, with 9 bases remaining between them. CDR3 amino acids: CASSQVEGMNTEAFF. The DNA of the CDR3 is TGTGCCAGCAGCCAAGTGGAGGGTATGAACACTGAAGCTTTCTTT.

The rearrangement joins TRBV6-4 to TRBJ2-5; D remains ambiguous. The CDR3 length is 13 residues. Germline-derived CDR1 and CDR2 are MRHNA and SNTAGT. Trimming left V 4 bases short and J 5 bases short, with 11 bases between. The CDR3 nucleotides are TGTGCCAGCAGTGCGAGACTCGGGGAGACCCAGTACTTC. It translates to CASSARLGETQYF.

The rearrangement links TRBV6-2 or TRBV6-3 to TRBJ2-7, with 7 bases lining up with TRBD2. The CDR3 has 16 residues. Per germline, CDR1 MNHEY and CDR2 SVGEGT. The junction had 7 bases not matched to a gene; V was cut back by 0 bases and J by 2 bases. CDR3 sequence: CASSYSKVAGAYEQYF. CDR3 DNA: TGTGCCAGCAGTTACTCGAAGGTCGCGGGAGCCTACGAGCAGTACTTC.

Only a few counts were recorded for this clonotype. V gene TRBV20-1 combines with J gene TRBJ2-1; 14 nucleotides align to TRBD2. This CDR3 has 15 residues. Germline CDR1 reads DFQATT; CDR2 reads SNEGSKA (reference sequence). Trimming cost V 3 bases and J 6 bases; bases outside gene matches: 4. CDR3: CSARTSGRALNEQFF. The DNA of the CDR3 is TGCAGTGCTAGGACTAGCGGGAGGGCCCTCAATGAGCAGTTCTTC.

The genes are TRBV20-1 and TRBJ2-5; 7 nucleotides line up with TRBD1. The CDR3 runs to 12 residues. The germline CDR1 and CDR2 sequences are DFQATT and SNEGSKA (reference sequence). Trimming removed 8 bases from V and 2 bases from J; junction bases left unmatched: 5. CDR3 loop: CSTQGPQETQYF. The CDR3 region has the DNA TGCAGTACACAGGGGCCACAAGAGACCCAGTACTTC.

Worth noting for this clonotype: The junction shows a germline mismatch at one end, possibly a read error. The rearrangement joins TRBV20-1 to TRBJ2-5; 8 bases are shared with TRBD2. CDR3 size: 14 residues. The germline V gene has CDR1 DFQATT and CDR2 SNEGSKA (reference sequence). CDR3 residues: CGANPGLGSNEQYF. For the CDR3, the DNA is TGCGGTGCTAACCCGGGACTAGGGTCCAATGAGCAGTACTTC.

Comments on this clonotype: The junction does not match germline at one end; this may be a read error. This chain uses TRBV7-2 with TRBJ2-3; D assignment may be TRBD1 or TRBD2 (5 bases each). The CDR3 extends over 13 amino acids. Germline V gene lookup returns CDR1 SGHTA and CDR2 FQGNSA. In nucleotides, the CDR3 is TGTGCCAGCAGCTTAATCAGAGGGGATACGCGGTATTTT. Protein: CASSLIRGDTRYF. The full variable domain, rest sourced from reference TRBV7-2 and TRBJ2-3, is GAGVSQSPSNKVTEKGKDVELRCDPISGHTALYWYRQSLGQGLEFLIYFQGNSAPDKSGLPSDRFSAERTGGSVSTLTIQRTQQEDSAVYLCASSLIRGDTRYFGPGTRLTVL.

The V and J genes are TRBV29-1 and TRBJ2-7; either TRBD1 or TRBD2 may fit D (7 bases each). The end of the DNA is better explained by TRBJ2-4, so the J call may be wrong. This CDR3 has 18 residues. Germline values: CDR1 SQVTM, CDR2 ANQGSEA. The DNA for the CDR3 is TGCAGCGTTGAAGATCGGGGAGGGAGGGGGCGAGTCAAAAACATTCAGTACTTC. This gives the protein CSVEDRGGRGRVKNIQYF.

The chain couples TRBV11-3 to TRBJ2-1; D is uncertain. The CDR3 is 12 residues long. Trimming removed 3 bases at V and 9 bases at J, with 9 bases between. CDR1 and CDR2 from the germline V gene are SGHNT and YENEEA. DNA for the CDR3: TGTGCCAGCAGCTTTGGGTTCAGTGAGCAGTTCTTC. Its protein is CASSFGFSEQFF.

The chain couples TRBV20-1 to TRBJ1-4; a weak D match, TRBD1 (6 bases). CDR1 is DFQATT, CDR2 SNEGSKA, per germline (reference sequence). The CDR3 is made up of 14 amino acids. Trimming pared 6 bases from V and 7 bases from J, leaving 18 bases between. The CDR3 sequence: CSATYRESVEKLFF. As DNA, the CDR3 is TGCAGTGCAACCTACAGGGAGTCGGTTGAAAAACTGTTTTTT.

This clonotype showed up just a few times. This chain links TRBV20-1 with TRBJ1-1, with D hard to call. V was shortened by 6 bases and J by 11 bases, with 16 bases between the two germline ends. Germline CDR1 DFQATT, CDR2 SNEGSKA (reference sequence). The CDR3 is made up of 11 amino acids. The DNA of the CDR3 is TGCAGTGCCGTTGATACCCCGGGGGCTTTCTTT. It codes for CSAVDTPGAFF.

The table lists this clonotype with a few counts. The V and J genes are TRBV20-1 and TRBJ2-3; D gene ambiguous. Trimming stripped 6 bases from V and 3 bases from J, with 7 bases between. Per the germline V gene, CDR1 is DFQATT and CDR2 is SNEGSKA (reference sequence). The CDR3 runs to 11 residues. CDR3 sequence: CSAVGTDTQYF. In nucleotides, the CDR3 is TGCAGTGCAGTAGGGACAGATACGCAGTATTTT.

This clonotype appeared once. The V call is TRBV28, the J call TRBJ2-5; D is unclear. Germline V gene data show CDR1 as MDHEN and CDR2 as SYDVKM. The germline V and J ends were trimmed by 8 bases and 5 bases, with 24 bases remaining between them. The CDR3 totals 16 residues. For the CDR3, the DNA is TGTGCCAGCCCTACCTTCAGACCACACCCTGGGGAGACCCAGTACTTC. Protein sequence: CASPTFRPHPGETQYF.

This chain connects TRBV5-6 to TRBJ2-4; 12 bases agree with TRBD2. Looked up from germline, CDR1 is SGHDT and CDR2 is YYEEEE. V was pared by 2 bases and J by 8 bases, with 5 bases of the junction left unmatched. The CDR3 has 15 residues. The CDR3 sequence is CASSFWLAGGDIQYF. In DNA form, the CDR3 reads TGTGCCAGCAGCTTTTGGCTAGCGGGGGGGGACATTCAGTACTTC.

This clonotype was recorded at least ten times. V is TRBV11-2 and J is TRBJ2-5, with 11 bases aligning to TRBD2. The V gene's germline CDR1 is SGHAT and CDR2 FQNNGV. The CDR3 loop spans 18 amino acids. V lost 1 base to trimming and J lost 5 bases; unmatched junction nucleotides: 12. DNA of the CDR3: TGTGCCAGCAGCTTAGTGGGTCTAGCGGGGGGCCCCCGGGAGACCCAGTACTTC. This translates into CASSLVGLAGGPRETQYF.

The sample holds many counts of this clonotype. V gene TRBV20-1 combines with J gene TRBJ2-3, with 16 bases that match TRBD2. The CDR3 has 19 residues. V was clipped by 1 base and J by 3 bases; unmatched bases: 10. In germline, CDR1 is DFQATT, CDR2 SNEGSKA (reference sequence). CDR3 bases: TGCAGTGCTAGAGGACCGGGACTAGCGGGAGGGAGTGGAACAGATACGCAGTATTTT. Its translation: CSARGPGLAGGSGTDTQYF.

The chain uses TRBV7-2 and TRBJ2-3; TRBD1 aligns across 7 bases. J lost 3 bases, V lost 2 bases, and 8 bases had no gene match. The CDR3 is 16 residues long. CDR1 is SGHTA, CDR2 FQGNSA, per germline. CDR3 sequence: CASSLYGTANTDTQYF. As DNA, the CDR3 is TGTGCCAGCAGCTTATATGGGACAGCCAATACAGATACGCAGTATTTT. The full variable domain, its missing parts supplied by reference TRBV7-2 and TRBJ2-3, is GAGVSQSPSNKVTEKGKDVELRCDPISGHTALYWYRQSLGQGLEFLIYFQGNSAPDKSGLPSDRFSAERTGGSVSTLTIQRTQQEDSAVYLCASSLYGTANTDTQYFGPGTRLTVL.

This clonotype showed up just a few times. The chain joins TRBV13 to TRBJ2-7, with 7 bases identical to TRBD2. Germline loops: CDR1 PRHDT, CDR2 FYEKMQ (reference sequence). The V segment lost 4 bases and the J segment 3 bases; nucleotides outside the gene matches: 9. CDR3 size: 15 residues. DNA for the CDR3: TGTGCCAGCAGCTGGCGGGTAGCGGGCCACTACGAGCAGTACTTC. Translation gives CASSWRVAGHYEQYF.

This clonotype has a handful of counts. The chain recombines TRBV7-2 with TRBJ2-7; maybe TRBD2 (6 bases). The CDR3 totals 14 residues. Germline V lookup: CDR1 SGHTA, CDR2 FQGNSA. The V end lost 7 bases, the J end lost 7 bases, and 20 bases lay between the germline ends. CDR3 DNA sequence: TGTGCCAGCACCTACGGGGGTAGAGGAAATGAGCAGTACTTC. Amino acids: CASTYGGRGNEQYF.

In the case of this clonotype: A single base separates this from a much larger clone, so it may be a read error. CDR3 nucleotides: TGTTCCAGCAGCACACCACCCTCTGGGGAGCAGTACTTC. It yields the protein CSSSTPPSGEQYF. The chain combines TRBV25-1 with TRBJ2-5, with D possibly TRBD2 on 5 matching bases. This CDR3 has 13 residues. Per the germline V gene, CDR1 is MGHDK and CDR2 is SYGVNS.

A note on this clonotype: A much larger clone differs from this one at a single base, so this may be a read error. The chain has TRBV5-1 and TRBJ2-7, with a tentative D call TRBD2 (6 bases). V was cut by 0 bases and J by 6 bases, with 13 bases left in between. Germline CDR1 is SGHRS and CDR2 is YFSETQ. The CDR3 is 14 residues long. The CDR3 region has the DNA TGCGCCAGCAGCTTGGGACTAGTTGGCCGCGAGCAGTACTTC. Amino acids: CASSLGLVGREQYF. Filled out from reference TRBV5-1 and TRBJ2-7, the complete variable domain reads KAGVTQTPRYLIKTRGQQVTLSCSPISGHRSVSWYQQTPGQGLQFLFEYFSETQRNKGNFPGRFSGRQFSNSRSEMNVSTLELGDSALYLCASSLGLVGREQYFGPGTRLTVT.

The chain couples TRBV7-9 to TRBJ2-3; D remains ambiguous. Looked up from germline, CDR1 is SEHNR and CDR2 is FQNEAQ (reference sequence). V was cut by 6 bases and J by 1 base, with 11 bases left in between. CDR3 length equals 14 residues. The CDR3 spells CASSSSRGTDTQYF. The CDR3 DNA follows: TGTGCCAGCAGTTCATCCCGAGGCACAGATACGCAGTATTTT.

A word on this clonotype: A much larger clone differs from this one at a single base, so this may be a read error. The chain has TRBV27 and TRBJ2-7; no reliable D call. Germline V gene sequence: CDR1 MNHEY, CDR2 SMNVEV (reference sequence). V dropped 4 bases and J dropped 5 bases, with 9 bases sitting between them. The CDR3 covers 12 residues. Here the CDR3 DNA reads TGTGCCAGCAGTTCGTTGGGCGACGAGCAGTACTTC. It is translated as CASSSLGDEQYF.

In its sample, this clonotype was seen a few times. The chain employs TRBV29-1 and TRBJ1-1, with 8 bases identical to TRBD1. Germline V gene data show CDR1 as SQVTM and CDR2 as ANQGSEA. Losses at the gene ends were 1 base for V and 5 bases for J; bases not matched to a gene: 15. This CDR3 region has 17 residues. In DNA, the CDR3 is TGCAGCGTTGAAGGAGGACAGGGAGGCCTAGTAAGGACTGAAGCTTTCTTT. It yields the protein CSVEGGQGGLVRTEAFF. Complete variable domain (other parts from reference TRBV29-1 and TRBJ1-1): SAVISQKPSRDICQRGTSLTIQCQVDSQVTMMFWYRQQPGQSLTLIATANQGSEATYESGFVIDKFPISRPNLTFSTLTVSNMSPEDSSIYLCSVEGGQGGLVRTEAFFGQGTRLTVV.